The 12 T cell receptor beta chains given below trace back to one sample, sequenced in a study of blood T cell repertoires in COVID-19. Method: immunoSEQ multiplex PCR; TCRdb's copy keeps in-frame clones and lacks some. The repertoire includes around 20,000 clones, around nine tenths of them detected once, and approximately 10% sits in the top ten. The sequenced material came from peripheral blood. The receptors derive from a man aged 40-49 years with active COVID-19.

This clone has a single count. This chain joins TRBV19 and TRBJ1-2; tentatively, D is TRBD1 (6 bases). The CDR3 totals 12 residues. Trimming took 4 bases from V and 11 from J, leaving 14 bases between them. CDR1 and CDR2 from the germline V gene are LNHDA and SQIVND (reference sequence). CDR3 sequence reads: CASSTRQAGYTF. In DNA, the CDR3 is TGTGCCAGTAGTACCAGACAGGCTGGATACACCTTC. The variable domain in full, with the rest retrieved from reference TRBV19 and TRBJ1-2, is DGGITQSPKYLFRKEGQNVTLSCEQNLNHDAMYWYRQDPGQGLRLIYYSQIVNDFQKGDIAEGYSVSREKKESFPLTVTSAQKNPTAFYLCASSTRQAGYTFGSGTRLTVV.

The V and J genes are TRBV27 and TRBJ2-1; tentatively, D is TRBD2 (5 bases). The CDR3 runs 14 residues. V dropped 4 bases and J dropped 8 bases, with 15 bases sitting between them. Looked up from germline, CDR1 is MNHEY and CDR2 is SMNVEV (reference sequence). CDR3 nucleotide sequence: TGTGCCAGCAGTTGGGGAGACTCATGGGATGAGCAGTTCTTC. Encoded protein: CASSWGDSWDEQFF.

The chain recombines TRBV29-1 with TRBJ1-1; no clear D gene. Germline loops: CDR1 SQVTM, CDR2 ANQGSEA. V lost 5 bases to trimming and J lost 1 base, with 8 bases between them. CDR3 length: 12 amino acids. In DNA, the CDR3 is TGCAGCGTTTCACTGAGGAACACTGAAGCTTTCTTT. Its protein product is CSVSLRNTEAFF.

The chain joins TRBV15 to TRBJ2-4; D remains ambiguous. Germline-derived CDR1 and CDR2 are LNHNV and YYDKDF (reference sequence). Trimming took 0 bases from V and 7 from J, leaving 4 bases between them. The CDR3 loop spans 12 amino acids. CDR3 region: CATSRDRNIQYF. CDR3 DNA sequence: TGTGCCACCAGCAGAGACAGGAACATTCAGTACTTC. Supplemented by reference TRBV15 and TRBJ2-4, the full variable domain reads DAMVIQNPRYQVTQFGKPVTLSCSQTLNHNVMYWYQQKSSQAPKLLFHYYDKDFNNEADTPDNFQSRRPNTSFCFLDIRSPGLGDTAMYLCATSRDRNIQYFGAGTRLSVL.

This clone is a singleton in its sample. The chain uses TRBV7-2 and TRBJ1-4, with D possibly TRBD1 on 5 matching bases. Germline CDR1 and CDR2: SGHTA and FQGNSA. CDR3 length equals 14 residues. Deletions cut 3 bases from V and 7 bases from J, with 12 bases between. CDR3 residues: CASSLGGLGEKLFF. In DNA form, the CDR3 reads TGTGCCAGCAGCTTGGGGGGTTTGGGTGAAAAACTGTTTTTT.

V gene TRBV19 combines with J gene TRBJ2-5; possible D gene TRBD2, 5 bases. The V gene's germline CDR1 is LNHDA and CDR2 SQIVND (reference sequence). V was pared by 5 bases and J by 5 bases, with 15 bases between. This CDR3 region has 14 residues. CDR3 sequence (DNA): TGTGCCAGTAGTCCCCCCGGGGAAGAGGAGACCCAGTACTTC. It translates to CASSPPGEEETQYF.

The V gene is TRBV5-1, the J gene TRBJ2-5; D might be TRBD1 (6 bases). The V end was cut by 4 bases, the J end by 2 bases, with 9 bases between. The CDR3 length is 13 residues. CDR1 is SGHRS, CDR2 YFSETQ, per germline. The CDR3 nucleotides are TGCGCCAGCAGCCGACAGGTTCAAGAGACCCAGTACTTC. Translating it yields CASSRQVQETQYF.

The chain recombines TRBV7-8 with TRBJ2-1, with 9 bases aligning to TRBD1. CDR1 is SGHVS, CDR2 FQNEAQ, per germline. Trimming at V came to 4 bases and at J to 2 bases, leaving 3 bases not matched to a gene. CDR3 size: 15 residues. The CDR3 DNA sequence: TGTGCCAGCAGCTCCCGACAGGGGGCCTACAATGAGCAGTTCTTC. It is translated as CASSSRQGAYNEQFF.

This clone has only a few counts. This rearrangement joins TRBV27 to TRBJ2-3; maybe TRBD2 (5 bases). Germline V lookup: CDR1 MNHEY, CDR2 SMNVEV (reference sequence). Trimming removed 6 bases from V and 2 bases from J, with 12 bases in between. The CDR3 runs 14 residues. The CDR3 is CASSERSPTDTQYF. The CDR3 nucleotides read TGTGCCAGCAGCGAGCGGAGCCCCACAGATACGCAGTATTTT.

The V call is TRBV27, the J call TRBJ2-6, with 7 bases lining up with TRBD2. The junction had 10 bases not matched to a gene; V was cut back by 2 bases and J by 0 bases. CDR1 is MNHEY, CDR2 SMNVEV, per germline (reference sequence). The CDR3 is 19 residues long. The CDR3 DNA sequence: TGTGCCAGCAGTTTAACTGGGGGGAGGGGACTCTCTGGGGCCAACGTCCTGACTTTC. Translation: CASSLTGGRGLSGANVLTF.

The rearrangement links TRBV10-3 to TRBJ2-5, with D tentatively TRBD1 (6 bases). The CDR3 is 13 residues long. The ends were cut back, 4 bases at V and 1 base at J, with 7 bases in the middle. Germline lookup yields CDR1 ENHRY and CDR2 SYGVKD. The DNA of the CDR3 is TGTGCCATCAGTGGGACAGCCCAAGAGACCCAGTACTTC. Translating gives CAISGTAQETQYF.

In this sample, this clone turned up once. The genes are TRBV6-2 or TRBV6-3 and TRBJ2-7; D not resolved. The CDR3 is 12 amino acids. V was trimmed by 0 bases and J by 4 bases, leaving 4 bases between them. In germline, CDR1 is MNHEY, CDR2 SVGEGT. The CDR3 bases are TGTGCCAGCAGTTACTCGCGTTACGAGCAGTACTTC. Translated, it gives CASSYSRYEQYF.